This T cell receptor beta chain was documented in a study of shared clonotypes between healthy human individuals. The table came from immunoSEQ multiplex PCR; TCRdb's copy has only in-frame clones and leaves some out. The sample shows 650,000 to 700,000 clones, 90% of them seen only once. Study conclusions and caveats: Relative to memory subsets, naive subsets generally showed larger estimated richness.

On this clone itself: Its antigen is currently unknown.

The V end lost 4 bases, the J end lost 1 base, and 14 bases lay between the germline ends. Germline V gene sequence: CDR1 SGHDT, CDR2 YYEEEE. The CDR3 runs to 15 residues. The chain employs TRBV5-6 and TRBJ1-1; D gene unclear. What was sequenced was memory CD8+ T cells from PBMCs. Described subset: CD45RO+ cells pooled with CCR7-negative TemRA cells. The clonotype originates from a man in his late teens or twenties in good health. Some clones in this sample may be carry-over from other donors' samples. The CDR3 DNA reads TGTGCCAGCAGCCGTTCGTATTGGGGGAACACTGAAGCTTTCTTT. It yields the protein CASSRSYWGNTEAFF.